This T cell receptor (beta chain) was observed in a study of post-analysis software for immune sequencing data. On the study more broadly: Relapsing-remitting, secondary progressive and progressive-relapsing forms of multiple sclerosis all featured among disease courses.

Unique molecular identifiers were built into the TCR beta cDNA libraries. cDNA molecules numbering around 450,000 came from roughly 1.1 to 9.2 million T cells. TCRdb re-derived calls from the PCR reads in MiXCR, one entry per CDR3 protein. The table includes some 260,000 distinct CDR3 sequences, approximately 34% detected once. Concerning this clonotype itself: Its antigen is still unknown.

Whole-study findings and limits: Multiple sclerosis patients showed significantly lower normalized Chao1 diversity than controls did. Same-batch samples co-clustered strongly by F measure. Five TRBV segments occurring more often in patients than controls included TRBV5-6, TRBV5-1 and TRBV20-1.

This CDR3 region has 13 residues. Germline loops: CDR1 DFQATT, CDR2 SNEGSKA (reference sequence). Trimming stripped 0 bases from V and 4 bases from J, with 7 bases between. The sample taken for sequencing was blood. The receptor comes from a girl under 18 with multiple sclerosis. V is TRBV20-1 and J is TRBJ1-5; D remains ambiguous. This chain's CDR3 is CSARDSGNQPQHF. The DNA of the CDR3 is TGCAGTGCTAGAGATTCGGGGAATCAGCCCCAGCATTTT.